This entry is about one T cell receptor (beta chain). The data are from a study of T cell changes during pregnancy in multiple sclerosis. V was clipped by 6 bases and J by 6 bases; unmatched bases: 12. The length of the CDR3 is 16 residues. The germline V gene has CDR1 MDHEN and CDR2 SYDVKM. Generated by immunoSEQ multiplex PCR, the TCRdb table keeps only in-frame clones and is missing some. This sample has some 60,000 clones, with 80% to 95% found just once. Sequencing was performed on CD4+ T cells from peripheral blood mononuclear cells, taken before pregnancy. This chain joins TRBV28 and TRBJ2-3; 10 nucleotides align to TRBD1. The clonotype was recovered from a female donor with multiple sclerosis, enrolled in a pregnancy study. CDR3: CASSHRQGARRDTQYF. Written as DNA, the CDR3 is TGTGCCAGCAGCCACAGACAGGGGGCGAGGAGGGATACGCAGTATTTT. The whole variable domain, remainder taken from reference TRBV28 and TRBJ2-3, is DVKVTQSSRYLVKRTGEKVFLECVQDMDHENMFWYRQDPGLGLRLIYFSYDVKMKEKGDIPEGYSVSREKKERFSLILESASTNQTSMYLCASSHRQGARRDTQYFGPGTRLTVL.